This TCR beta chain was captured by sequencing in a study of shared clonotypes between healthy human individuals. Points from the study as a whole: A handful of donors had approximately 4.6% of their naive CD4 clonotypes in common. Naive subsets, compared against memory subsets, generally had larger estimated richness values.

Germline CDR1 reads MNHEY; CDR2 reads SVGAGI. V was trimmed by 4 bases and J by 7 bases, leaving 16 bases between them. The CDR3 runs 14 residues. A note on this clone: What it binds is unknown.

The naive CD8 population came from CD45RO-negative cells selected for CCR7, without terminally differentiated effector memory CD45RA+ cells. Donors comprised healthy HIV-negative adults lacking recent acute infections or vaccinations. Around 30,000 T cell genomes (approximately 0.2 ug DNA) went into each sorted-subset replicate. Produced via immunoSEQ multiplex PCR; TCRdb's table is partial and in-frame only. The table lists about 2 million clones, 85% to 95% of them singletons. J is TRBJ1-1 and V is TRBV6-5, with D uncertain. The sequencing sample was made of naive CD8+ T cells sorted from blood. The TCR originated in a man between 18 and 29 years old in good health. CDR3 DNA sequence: TGTGCCAGCAGTTTGATAACAAGCCTCGATGAAGCTTTCTTT. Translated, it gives CASSLITSLDEAFF.